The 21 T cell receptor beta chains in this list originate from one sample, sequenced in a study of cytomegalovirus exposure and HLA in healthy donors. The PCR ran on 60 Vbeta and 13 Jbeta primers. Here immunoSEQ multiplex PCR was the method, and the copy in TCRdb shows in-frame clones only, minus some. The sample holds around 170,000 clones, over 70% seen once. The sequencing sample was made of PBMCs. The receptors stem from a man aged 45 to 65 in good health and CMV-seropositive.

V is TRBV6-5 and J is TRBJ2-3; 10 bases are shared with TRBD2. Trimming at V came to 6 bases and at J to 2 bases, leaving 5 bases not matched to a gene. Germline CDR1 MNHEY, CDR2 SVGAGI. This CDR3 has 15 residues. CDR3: CASRRLAGTTDTQYF. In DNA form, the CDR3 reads TGTGCCAGCAGAAGACTAGCGGGCACCACAGATACGCAGTATTTT.

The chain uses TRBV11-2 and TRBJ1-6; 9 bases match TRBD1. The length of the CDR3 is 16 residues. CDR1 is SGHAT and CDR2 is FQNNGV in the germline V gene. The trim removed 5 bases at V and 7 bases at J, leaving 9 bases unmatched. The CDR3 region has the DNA TGTGCCAGCAGCCCTACAAAACAGGGGGCAAATTCACCCCTCCACTTT. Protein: CASSPTKQGANSPLHF.

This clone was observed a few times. The DNA for the CDR3 is TGTGCCAGCAGCTTGGCGCTCCGGGGATCTTGGAATGAGCAGTTCTTC. It codes for CASSLALRGSWNEQFF. This chain joins TRBV5-8 and TRBJ2-1; weak D call: TRBD2 (5 bases). The length of the CDR3 is 16 residues. CDR1 and CDR2 (germline): SGHTS, YDEGEE. V lost 0 bases and J lost 7, with 17 bases in between.

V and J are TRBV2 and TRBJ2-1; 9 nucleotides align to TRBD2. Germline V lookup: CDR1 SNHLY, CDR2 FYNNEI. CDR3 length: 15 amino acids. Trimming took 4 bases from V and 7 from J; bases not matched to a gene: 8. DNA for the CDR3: TGTGCCAGCAGTGTTCTAGCGGGGTTGGGGAATGAGCAGTTCTTC. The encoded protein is CASSVLAGLGNEQFF.

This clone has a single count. The CDR3 DNA reads as TGTGCCAGCAGTGCAGGGGGGACTAATGAAAAACTGTTTTTT. This encodes CASSAGGTNEKLFF. This chain joins TRBV6-5 and TRBJ1-4, with TRBD1 identical over 7 bases. The CDR3 spans 14 residues. J was trimmed by 2 bases and V by 5 bases; bases with no gene match: 2. From germline, CDR1 is MNHEY and CDR2 SVGAGI.

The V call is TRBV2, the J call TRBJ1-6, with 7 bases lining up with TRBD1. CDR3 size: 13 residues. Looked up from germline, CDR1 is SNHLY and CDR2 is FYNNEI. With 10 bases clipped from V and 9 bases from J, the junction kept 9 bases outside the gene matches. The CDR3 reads CATGEQGGSPLHF. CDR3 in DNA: TGTGCCACAGGGGAGCAGGGGGGTTCACCCCTCCACTTT.

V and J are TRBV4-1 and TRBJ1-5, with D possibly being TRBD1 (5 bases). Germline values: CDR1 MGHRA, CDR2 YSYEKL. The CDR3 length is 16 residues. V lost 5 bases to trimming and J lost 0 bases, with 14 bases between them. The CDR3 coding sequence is TGCGCCAGCAGCAAACAGGTCCCGATTAGCAATCAGCCCCAGCATTTT. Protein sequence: CASSKQVPISNQPQHF.

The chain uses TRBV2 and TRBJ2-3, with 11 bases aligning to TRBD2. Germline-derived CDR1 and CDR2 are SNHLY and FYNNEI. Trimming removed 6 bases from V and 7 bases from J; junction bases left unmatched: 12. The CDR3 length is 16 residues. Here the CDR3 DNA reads TGTGCCAGCAGCCCTAATAGCGGGGGGGCGTCACATACGCAGTATTTT. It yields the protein CASSPNSGGASHTQYF.

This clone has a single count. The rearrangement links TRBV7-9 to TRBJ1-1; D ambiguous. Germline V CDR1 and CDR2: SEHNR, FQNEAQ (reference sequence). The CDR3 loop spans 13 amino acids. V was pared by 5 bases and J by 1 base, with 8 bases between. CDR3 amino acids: CASSPQSNTEAFF. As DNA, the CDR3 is TGTGCCAGCAGCCCCCAGTCGAACACTGAAGCTTTCTTT.

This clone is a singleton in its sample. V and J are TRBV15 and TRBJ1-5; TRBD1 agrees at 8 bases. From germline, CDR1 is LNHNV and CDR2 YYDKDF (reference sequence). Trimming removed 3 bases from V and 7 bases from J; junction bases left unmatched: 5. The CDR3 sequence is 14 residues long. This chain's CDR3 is CATSSGTGGQPQHF. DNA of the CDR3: TGTGCCACCAGCAGTGGAACAGGGGGGCAGCCCCAGCATTTT.

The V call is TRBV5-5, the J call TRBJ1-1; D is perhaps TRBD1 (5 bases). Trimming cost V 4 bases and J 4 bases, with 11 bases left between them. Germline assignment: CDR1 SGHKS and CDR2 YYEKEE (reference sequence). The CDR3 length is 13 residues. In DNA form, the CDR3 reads TGTGCCAGCAGCCCCCTTCAGGGCACTGAAGCTTTCTTT. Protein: CASSPLQGTEAFF.

The chain's CDR3 is CASSSTGTGAGANVLTF. In nucleotides, the CDR3 is TGTGCCAGCAGTTCAACCGGGACAGGGGCTGGGGCCAACGTCCTGACTTTC. The J gene is TRBJ2-6, the V gene TRBV28; TRBD1 matches at 10 bases. The germline CDR1 and CDR2 sequences are MDHEN and SYDVKM. CDR3 length: 17 residues. The V gene end was trimmed by 4 bases and the J gene end by 2 bases; junction bases not matched to a gene: 5.

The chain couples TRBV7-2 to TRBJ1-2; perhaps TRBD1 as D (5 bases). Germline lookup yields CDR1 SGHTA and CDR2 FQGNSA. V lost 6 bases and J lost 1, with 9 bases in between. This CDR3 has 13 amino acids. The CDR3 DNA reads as TGTGCCAGCAGTCAGGGTATTAACTATGGCTACACCTTC. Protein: CASSQGINYGYTF.

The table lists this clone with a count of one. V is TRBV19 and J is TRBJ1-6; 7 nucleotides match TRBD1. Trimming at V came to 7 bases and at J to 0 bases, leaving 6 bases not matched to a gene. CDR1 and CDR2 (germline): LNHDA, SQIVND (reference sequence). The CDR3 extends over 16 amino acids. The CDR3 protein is CASKDRAVSYNSPLHF. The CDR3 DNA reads TGTGCCAGTAAAGACAGGGCCGTCTCCTATAATTCACCCCTCCACTTT.

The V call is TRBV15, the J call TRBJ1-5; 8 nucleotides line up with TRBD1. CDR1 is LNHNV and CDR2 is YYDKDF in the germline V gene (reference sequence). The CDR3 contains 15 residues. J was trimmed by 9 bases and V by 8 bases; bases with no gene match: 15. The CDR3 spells CATQDAQGALRPQHF. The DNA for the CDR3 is TGTGCCACCCAAGACGCTCAGGGGGCCCTTAGGCCCCAGCATTTT. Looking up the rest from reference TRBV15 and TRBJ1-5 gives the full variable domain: DAMVIQNPRYQVTQFGKPVTLSCSQTLNHNVMYWYQQKSSQAPKLLFHYYDKDFNNEADTPDNFQSRRPNTSFCFLDIRSPGLGDTAMYLCATQDAQGALRPQHFGDGTRLSIL.

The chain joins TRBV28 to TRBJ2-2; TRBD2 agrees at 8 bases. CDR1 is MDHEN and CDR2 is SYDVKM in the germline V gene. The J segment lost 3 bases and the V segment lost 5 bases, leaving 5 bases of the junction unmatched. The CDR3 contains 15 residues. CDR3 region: CASSPSGSDTGELFF. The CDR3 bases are TGTGCCAGCAGTCCCAGCGGGAGTGACACCGGGGAGCTGTTTTTT.

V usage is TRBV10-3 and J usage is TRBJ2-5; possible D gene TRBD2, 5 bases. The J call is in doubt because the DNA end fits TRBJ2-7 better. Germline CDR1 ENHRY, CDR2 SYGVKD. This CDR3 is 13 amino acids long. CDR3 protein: CAIGLKEDGEQYF. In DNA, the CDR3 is TGTGCCATCGGATTAAAGGAGGACGGCGAGCAGTACTTC.

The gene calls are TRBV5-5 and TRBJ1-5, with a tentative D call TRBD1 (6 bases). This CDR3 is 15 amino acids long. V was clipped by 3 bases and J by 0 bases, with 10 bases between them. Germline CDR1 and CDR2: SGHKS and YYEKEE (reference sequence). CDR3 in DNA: TGTGCCAGCAGCTCGGACAGCTATAGCAATCAGCCCCAGCATTTT. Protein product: CASSSDSYSNQPQHF.

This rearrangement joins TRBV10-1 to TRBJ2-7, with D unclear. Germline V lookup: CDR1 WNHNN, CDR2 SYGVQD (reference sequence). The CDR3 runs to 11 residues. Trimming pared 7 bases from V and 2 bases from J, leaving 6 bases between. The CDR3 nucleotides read TGCGCCAGCATCCGAGCCTACGAGCAGTACTTC. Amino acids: CASIRAYEQYF.

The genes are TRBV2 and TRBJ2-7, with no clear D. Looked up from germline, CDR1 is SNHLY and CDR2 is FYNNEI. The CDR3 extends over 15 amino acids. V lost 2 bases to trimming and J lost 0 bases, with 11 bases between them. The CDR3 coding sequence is TGTGCCAGCAGTGAACTGGCGGAGTACTCCTACGAGCAGTACTTC. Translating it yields CASSELAEYSYEQYF.

The CDR3 here is CSAYYVDEQFF. The CDR3 DNA sequence: TGCAGTGCTTACTATGTCGATGAGCAGTTCTTC. This sequence joins TRBV20-1 and TRBJ2-1; unclear D gene. The CDR3 consists of 11 residues. The germline V gene encodes CDR1 DFQATT and CDR2 SNEGSKA (reference sequence). V was trimmed by 5 bases and J by 8 bases, leaving 10 bases between them.